This entry lists 5 T cell receptor beta chains sequenced from one sample in a study of T cells after yellow fever vaccination. TCRdb fed the 5' RACE reads into MiXCR, producing one record per CDR3 protein. The sample carries under 700,000 distinct CDR3 sequences, less than 20% recorded once. Sequenced here: PBMCs, sampled 5 to 6 days after the first yellow fever vaccination. The origin of the receptors is a man aged 18 to 29 who received the YFV17D yellow fever vaccine.

This clonotype turned up a few times. The gene calls are TRBV4-3 and TRBJ2-1; no clear D. The CDR3 length is 13 residues. In germline, CDR1 is LGHNA, CDR2 YSLEER. Trimming shortened V by 1 base and J by 9 bases, and 10 bases separated the two germline ends. The CDR3 region is CASSQGVRSEQFF. For the CDR3, the DNA is TGCGCCAGCAGCCAAGGGGTTAGGTCTGAGCAGTTCTTC.

J is TRBJ2-1 and V is TRBV6-2 or TRBV6-3; no firm D call. The CDR3 has 15 residues. The germline V gene has CDR1 MNHEY and CDR2 SVGEGT. V lost 8 bases and J lost 0, with 14 bases in between. CDR3 nucleotides: TGTGCCAGCGAAACGGCAGACCACTCCTACAATGAGCAGTTCTTC. Translation gives CASETADHSYNEQFF.

V is TRBV30 and J is TRBJ1-5; 7 nucleotides line up with TRBD1. The ends lost 2 bases at V and 7 bases at J; junction bases unmatched: 5. The germline gives CDR1 GTSNPN, CDR2 SVGIG (reference sequence). This CDR3 has 13 residues. In nucleotides, the CDR3 is TGTGCCTGGAGTCAGGGGGAGTTGCAGCCCCAGCATTTT. It codes for CAWSQGELQPQHF.

This clonotype came up a few times. This chain links TRBV29-1 with TRBJ2-3, with 7 bases fitting TRBD1. Germline trimming cut 6 bases from V and 4 bases from J; bases unmatched to any gene: 13. The germline V gene encodes CDR1 SQVTM and CDR2 ANQGSEA. The CDR3 consists of 15 residues. CDR3 in amino acids: CSVRDRDVTADTQYF. In nucleotides, the CDR3 is TGCAGCGTCCGAGACAGGGACGTCACGGCAGATACGCAGTATTTT.

This clonotype showed up just a few times. The J gene is TRBJ2-3, the V gene TRBV3-1; no clear D gene. CDR3 size: 12 residues. The germline V and J ends were trimmed by 2 bases and 4 bases, with 4 bases remaining between them. Germline CDR1 and CDR2: LGHDT and YNNKEL (reference sequence). The CDR3 reads CASSQWADTQYF. The CDR3 nucleotides are TGTGCCAGCAGCCAATGGGCAGATACGCAGTATTTT.